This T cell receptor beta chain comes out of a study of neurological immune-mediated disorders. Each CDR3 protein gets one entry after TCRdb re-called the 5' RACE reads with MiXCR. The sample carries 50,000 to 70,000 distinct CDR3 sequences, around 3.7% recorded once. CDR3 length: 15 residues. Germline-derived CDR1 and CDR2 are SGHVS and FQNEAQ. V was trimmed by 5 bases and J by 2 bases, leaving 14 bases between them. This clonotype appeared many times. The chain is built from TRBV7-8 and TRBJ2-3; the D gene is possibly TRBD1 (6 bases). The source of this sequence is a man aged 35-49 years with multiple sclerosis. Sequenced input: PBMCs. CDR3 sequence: CASSGPGDLTDTQYF. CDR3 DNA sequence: TGTGCCAGCAGCGGCCCAGGGGATCTCACAGATACGCAGTATTTT.